The 22 T cell receptor beta chains below all came from one sample that was sequenced in a study of identical twins. TCRdb passed the 5' RACE reads through MiXCR, listing each CDR3 protein once. Found here are around 500,000 distinct CDR3 sequences, around 14% of them singletons; the top ten hold about 0.53%. These data were also filed under a second study, of yellow fever vaccine responses in identical twins.

Sequencing used CD4+ T cells sorted from blood. The receptors were gathered from a woman between 18 and 30 years old in good health.

The rearrangement uses TRBV4-3 and TRBJ2-3; D is possibly TRBD1 or TRBD2 (7 bases each). The CDR3 extends over 15 amino acids. Germline values: CDR1 LGHNA, CDR2 YSLEER. The V and J ends lost 1 base and 5 bases respectively, with 13 bases between them. In DNA, the CDR3 is TGCGCCAGCAGCCAAGGGCAGGGGGGGGGAGATACGCAGTATTTT. Its translation is CASSQGQGGGDTQYF.

This chain uses TRBV25-1 with TRBJ2-1, with TRBD2 matching over 9 bases. CDR3 size: 18 residues. The trim removed 3 bases at V and 0 bases at J, leaving 9 bases unmatched. Germline CDR1 MGHDK, CDR2 SYGVNS. The CDR3 DNA follows: TGTGCCAGCAGTGATCCTAGCGGGATAATTGGCTCCTACAATGAGCAGTTCTTC. It encodes CASSDPSGIIGSYNEQFF.

This chain joins TRBV6-1 and TRBJ2-2; 13 bases fit TRBD2. The trim removed 7 bases at V and 4 bases at J, leaving 6 bases unmatched. Germline CDR1 and CDR2: MNHNS and SASEGT. The CDR3 spans 16 residues. The CDR3, as DNA: TGTGCCAGCACCCGGACTAGCGGGGGACTCACCGGGGAGCTGTTTTTT. It is translated as CASTRTSGGLTGELFF.

This rearrangement joins TRBV12-3 or TRBV12-4 to TRBJ1-1; D not certain. The CDR3 length is 16 residues. V lost 6 bases to trimming and J lost 1 base, with 18 bases between them. The chain's CDR3 is CASSPHKGSKNTEAFF. The DNA for the CDR3 is TGTGCCAGCAGCCCACACAAAGGTTCAAAGAACACTGAAGCTTTCTTT.

This chain connects TRBV6-5 to TRBJ2-1; no clear D gene. In germline, CDR1 is MNHEY, CDR2 SVGAGI. V gave up 2 bases and J gave up 6 bases, with 8 bases separating them. The CDR3 has 13 residues. CDR3 in DNA: TGTGCCAGCAGTTACCCCCCAGGCAATGAGCAGTTCTTC. This gives the protein CASSYPPGNEQFF.

The table lists this clonotype with many counts. The rearrangement joins TRBV12-3 or TRBV12-4 to TRBJ2-2; no reliable D call. V lost 6 bases and J 2 bases, leaving 7 bases between the germline ends. The CDR3 is 13 residues long. The CDR3 coding sequence is TGTGCCAGCAGAACACCCAACACCGGGGAGCTGTTTTTT. This codes for CASRTPNTGELFF.

The V gene is TRBV5-6, the J gene TRBJ2-2, with a tentative D call TRBD2 (5 bases). This CDR3 is 13 amino acids long. Germline V lookup: CDR1 SGHDT, CDR2 YYEEEE. Trimming pared 0 bases from V and 8 bases from J, leaving 8 bases between. CDR3 sequence (DNA): TGTGCCAGCAGCTTGGCGGGATTGGGGGAGCTGTTTTTT. It translates to CASSLAGLGELFF.

The chain joins TRBV7-8 to TRBJ2-3; 7 bases align to TRBD1. The CDR3 runs 15 residues. V dropped 7 bases and J dropped 2; count of bases not matched to a gene: 9. CDR1 and CDR2 from the germline V gene are SGHVS and FQNEAQ. The CDR3 DNA reads TGTGCCAGCACCATCCCGGACAGGACCACAGATACGCAGTATTTT. This encodes CASTIPDRTTDTQYF.

This clonotype was seen a few times. The V and J genes are TRBV5-1 and TRBJ2-1; unclear D gene. Germline V gene lookup returns CDR1 SGHRS and CDR2 YFSETQ. The CDR3 totals 14 residues. With 0 bases removed from V and 6 bases from J, the gap between germline ends came to 10 bases. CDR3 sequence reads: CASSLEGIRNEQFF. CDR3 DNA: TGCGCCAGCAGCTTGGAGGGTATCCGCAATGAGCAGTTCTTC.

This clonotype has a handful of counts. The J gene is TRBJ2-1, the V gene TRBV7-2; no reliable D call. The V end lost 2 bases, the J end lost 6 bases, and 11 bases lay between the germline ends. The length of the CDR3 is 14 residues. Germline CDR1 is SGHTA and CDR2 is FQGNSA. The CDR3 DNA reads as TGTGCCAGCAGCTTAAGGGCGACCCTCAATGAGCAGTTCTTC. Translation gives CASSLRATLNEQFF.

The chain recombines TRBV2 with TRBJ2-7; 7 bases align to TRBD1. Germline CDR1 SNHLY, CDR2 FYNNEI. There are 14 residues in the CDR3. J was trimmed by 7 bases and V by 0 bases; bases with no gene match: 6. CDR3 sequence: CASSEATGWREQYF. CDR3 coding DNA: TGTGCCAGCAGTGAAGCGACAGGGTGGAGGGAGCAGTACTTC.

This clonotype was detected ten times or more. The chain is built from TRBV7-8 and TRBJ2-1; either TRBD1 or TRBD2 may supply D (5 bases each). CDR1 is SGHVS and CDR2 is FQNEAQ in the germline V gene. V dropped 5 bases and J dropped 4 bases, with 18 bases sitting between them. The CDR3 runs 16 residues. The CDR3 nucleotides are TGTGCCAGCAGCGCCACCGGGGCCGGACCTTACAATGAGCAGTTCTTC. As protein: CASSATGAGPYNEQFF.

The chain recombines TRBV20-1 with TRBJ1-6, with 7 positions matching TRBD1. The CDR3 is 15 residues long. Germline CDR1 DFQATT, CDR2 SNEGSKA (reference sequence). With V trimmed by 5 bases and J by 7 bases, 11 bases remained unmatched. The CDR3 DNA is TGCAGTGCTCCAGACAGGGCCCACGGCAATTCACCCCTCCACTTT. Its protein is CSAPDRAHGNSPLHF.

J is TRBJ2-7 and V is TRBV27; tentatively, D is TRBD2 (6 bases). V lost 6 bases and J lost 0, with 21 bases in between. This CDR3 is built from 17 residues. CDR1 and CDR2 from the germline V gene are MNHEY and SMNVEV (reference sequence). CDR3 coding DNA: TGTGCCAGCAGCCCTCATCTTGGAGGGAAGAGCTCCTACGAGCAGTACTTC. It is translated as CASSPHLGGKSSYEQYF.

The chain recombines TRBV6-2 or TRBV6-3 with TRBJ2-7, with TRBD2 matching over 9 bases. CDR3 length equals 13 residues. Trimming took 8 bases from V and 6 from J; bases not matched to a gene: 8. From germline, CDR1 is MNHEY and CDR2 SVGEGT. The CDR3 is CASSAGLALEQYF. The CDR3 region has the DNA TGTGCCAGCTCCGCGGGACTAGCCCTCGAGCAGTACTTC.

The chain recombines TRBV12-3 or TRBV12-4 with TRBJ2-1, with 11 bases that match TRBD2. This CDR3 comprises 15 residues. With V trimmed by 3 bases and J by 5 bases, 3 bases remained unmatched. The CDR3 DNA is TGTGCCAGCAGTTTTGTGACTAGCGGGAACAATGAGCAGTTCTTC. It specifies CASSFVTSGNNEQFF.

This chain uses TRBV6-1 with TRBJ2-7, with TRBD2 identical over 8 bases. The CDR3 has 15 residues. CDR1 and CDR2 (germline): MNHNS, SASEGT. Trimming cost V 6 bases and J 5 bases; bases outside gene matches: 12. CDR3 protein: CASSLLNGGVDEQYF. The CDR3 nucleotides are TGTGCCAGCAGCCTCCTTAACGGGGGGGTCGACGAGCAGTACTTC.

This clonotype was seen many times. One end of the junction varies from germline; a read error may be responsible. The chain recombines TRBV5-1 with TRBJ2-2, with D possibly being TRBD1 or TRBD2 (6 bases each). The CDR3 contains 13 residues. Germline assignment: CDR1 SGHRS and CDR2 YFSETQ. The DNA for the CDR3 is TGTGCCAGCAGCTTAGGGGGGACCGGGGAGCTGTTTTTT. This translates into CASSLGGTGELFF.

V gene TRBV3-1 combines with J gene TRBJ2-7; the match to TRBD2 covers 8 bases. The junction had 25 bases not matched to a gene; V was cut back by 4 bases and J by 5 bases. The CDR3 has 20 residues. The germline gives CDR1 LGHDT, CDR2 YNNKEL (reference sequence). As DNA, the CDR3 is TGTGCCAGCAGCCCGATTCCCCCGGGAGGGGGGCCCGGGAAGAAGCACGAGCAGTACTTC. It is translated as CASSPIPPGGGPGKKHEQYF.

This clonotype was detected only a few times. The rearrangement joins TRBV7-2 to TRBJ2-5, with 11 bases matching TRBD2. From germline, CDR1 is SGHTA and CDR2 FQGNSA. CDR3 length: 15 residues. The V gene end was trimmed by 6 bases and the J gene end by 5 bases; junction bases not matched to a gene: 8. The CDR3: CASSSLAGGVETQYF. In DNA form, the CDR3 reads TGTGCCAGCAGTTCCCTAGCGGGGGGAGTGGAGACCCAGTACTTC.

V usage is TRBV3-1 and J usage is TRBJ2-7; a weak D match, TRBD2 (7 bases). V gave up 4 bases and J gave up 3 bases, with 19 bases separating them. This CDR3 has 16 amino acids. The germline gives CDR1 LGHDT, CDR2 YNNKEL (reference sequence). The DNA of the CDR3 is TGTGCCAGCAGCCGCGGGAGAGGACAGATTTTCTACGAGCAGTACTTC. Protein product: CASSRGRGQIFYEQYF.

The chain carries TRBV7-2 and TRBJ2-1; D may match TRBD1 or TRBD2 (6 bases each). The germline gives CDR1 SGHTA, CDR2 FQGNSA. The CDR3 extends over 17 amino acids. Trimming shortened V by 5 bases and J by 10 bases, and 27 bases separated the two germline ends. CDR3: CASSLHRVTRVGGEQFF. CDR3 bases: TGTGCCAGCAGCCTACACAGGGTCACCAGGGTCGGAGGGGAGCAGTTCTTC.